This T cell receptor beta chain was captured by sequencing in a study of OX40 agonist ivuxolimab in advanced cancers. As for this clone: Its antigen is undetermined.

General study findings and limits: The 0.1-3.0 mg/kg partial responders had among the lowest clonal expansion. CD8+ T cells averaged more expanded clones than CD4+. Within 6 weeks, CD4+ and CD8+ blood T cells expanded clonally at 0.1 to 3.0 mg/kg.

CDR1 and CDR2 from the germline V gene are SGDLS and YYNGEE. Trimming at V came to 2 bases and at J to 4 bases, leaving 3 bases not matched to a gene. CDR3 length: 15 amino acids. Sequencing used immunoSEQ multiplex PCR; TCRdb keeps in-frame clones, though not all of them. This sample carries some 66,000 clones, about 87% of them seen once, and the ten largest clones take around 0.56%. The starting material was CD4+ or CD8+ T cells sorted from blood, obtained in a trial of the OX40 agonist ivuxolimab. The sequence was obtained from an adult with an advanced solid tumor such as melanoma, head and neck, liver or kidney cancer. The chain couples TRBV9 to TRBJ1-4; the match to TRBD1 covers 9 bases. DNA of the CDR3: TGTGCCAGCAGCGTCAGGGACAGGGTTAATGAAAAACTGTTTTTT. It specifies CASSVRDRVNEKLFF.